A selection of T cell receptor beta chains follows, all from one sample in a study of T cells expressing NK-cell markers. TCRdb re-called the 5' RACE reads and gives one entry per CDR3 protein, without DNA. Its table lists a few hundred thousand distinct CDR3 sequences. Source material: blood T cells: a sorted CD56 or NKG2C T cell subset, CD4+ or CD8+ T cells, or bulk PBMC T cells (not recorded which). These receptors came from a woman aged 45-65 years in good health. Each CDR3 is given with its conserved first and last residue.

TRBV2,TRBJ2-7,CASSEGLAGGIEQYF
TRBV6-5,TRBJ2-5,CASSSRTGTIHRKTQYF
TRBV20-1,TRBJ2-5,CSASGPTQETQYF
TRBV12-3/TRBV12-4,TRBJ2-3,CASSLGTSGSKGTDTQYF
TRBV27,TRBJ2-3,CASSTPGTASTDTQYF
TRBV29-1,TRBJ2-1,CSVVRGQGYNEQFF
TRBV4-1,TRBJ2-1,CASSQGLAANEQFF
TRBV11-2,TRBJ2-3,CASRSRTDTDTQYF
TRBV20-1,TRBJ2-1,CSARDGGGGEQFF
TRBV28,TRBJ2-4,CASAPDSENIQYF
TRBV6-5,TRBJ2-7,CASSYSILTPLEQYF
TRBV12-3/TRBV12-4,TRBJ2-3,CASSSIGRSDTQYF
TRBV20-1,TRBJ2-2,CGAGKSGDVTGELFF
TRBV14,TRBJ2-2,CASSRGRAYTGELFF
TRBV5-6,TRBJ1-1,CASSLIGGGPEAFF
TRBV9,TRBJ2-1,CASSVAYTHGLAGGLSYNEQFF
TRBV12-3/TRBV12-4,TRBJ1-1,CASSSPGQGWAFF
TRBV5-1,TRBJ2-3,CASSSPRQGKSTDTQYF
TRBV6-6,TRBJ2-1,CASRPGQGNNEQFF
TRBV18,TRBJ1-1,CASSPFGREAFF
TRBV10-3,TRBJ1-6,CAISWTGGGNSPLHF
TRBV9,TRBJ2-3,CASSVDRQKDTQYF
TRBV25-1,TRBJ1-4,CASSESTGVNEKLFF
TRBV7-9,TRBJ2-4,CASSPRTGALAKNIQYF
TRBV7-7,TRBJ2-1,CASSLAPGASSRGNEQFF
TRBV11-3,TRBJ2-2,CASSLDPGSGELFF
TRBV27,TRBJ2-1,CASSLFGLARSYNEQFF
TRBV20-1,TRBJ1-5,CSVRQGTDQPQHF
TRBV7-9,TRBJ1-1,CASSLDRVRRTEAFF
TRBV29-1,TRBJ2-1,CSGLELRNEQFF
TRBV20-1,TRBJ2-3,CSARESAGQGDTQYF
TRBV5-1,TRBJ2-7,CASSWIVGSPTYEQYF
TRBV27,TRBJ1-1,CASSRQGARTEAFF
TRBV6-2/TRBV6-3,TRBJ2-2,CASSSKRARTGELFF
TRBV19,TRBJ2-2,CASSGGQGAVGELFF
TRBV5-1,TRBJ1-2,CASSLVTGTLISSYGYTF
TRBV5-1,TRBJ1-2,CASSPYGDGYTF
TRBV6-2/TRBV6-3,TRBJ2-7,CASSYSQRELSLYEQYF
TRBV30,TRBJ2-2,CAWSVPRTRLGELFF
TRBV5-1,TRBJ2-1,CASSPPRPDNEQFF
TRBV30,TRBJ1-5,CAWSVGFYQPQHF
TRBV5-1,TRBJ2-7,CASSSTPEEQYF
TRBV29-1,TRBJ1-1,CSVGTTTGTEAFF
TRBV11-2,TRBJ1-4,CASSSIRGMFTNEKLFF
TRBV7-8,TRBJ1-2,CASSLGDRRNYGYTF
TRBV7-9,TRBJ2-5,CASDRDQETQYF
TRBV9,TRBJ2-1,CASSETSGKVNEQFF
TRBV6-5,TRBJ1-1,CASSYRGEAFF
TRBV10-3,TRBJ1-2,CATKGTQTNYGYTF
TRBV5-1,TRBJ2-7,CASSLVGGRYYEQYF
TRBV3-1,TRBJ1-4,CASSPKGVTTNEKLFF
TRBV5-1,TRBJ2-1,CASGSLVVGEQFF
TRBV3-1,TRBJ2-1,CASSQSDSLYNEQFF
TRBV7-9,TRBJ1-1,CASSLGGGVTEAFF
TRBV12-3/TRBV12-4,TRBJ2-3,CASNSQGPLLTDTQYF
TRBV7-9,TRBJ2-1,CASSASGRGFF
TRBV24-1,TRBJ2-2,CATRADGVTGELFF
TRBV7-9,TRBJ2-1,CASSQIAGGHNEQFF
TRBV11-2,TRBJ2-1,CASSHVPRSEQFF
TRBV12-3/TRBV12-4,TRBJ2-5,CASSPDQRGETQYF